This T cell receptor (beta chain) was profiled in a study of cytomegalovirus exposure and HLA in healthy donors. Whole-study findings and limits: In a later analysis, at a false discovery rate of 0.05, about 16,000 TCR beta sequences matched HLA alleles.

Regarding donors, all were healthy bone marrow donors. PCR was performed using 60 Vbeta and 13 Jbeta primers. Method: immunoSEQ multiplex PCR; TCRdb's copy keeps in-frame clones and lacks some. The repertoire holds approximately 180,000 clones, 72% seen once, with 2% to 3% in the top ten. Germline CDR1 KGHSH, CDR2 LQKENI. Trimming shortened V by 6 bases and J by 9 bases, and 21 bases separated the two germline ends. The CDR3 consists of 14 residues. In regard to this clone: As yet, its antigen is unknown.

This chain links TRBV18 with TRBJ2-7; D is possibly TRBD1 (6 bases). This TCR was recovered from a human donor in good health. Sample: PBMCs. CDR3 sequence reads: CASSPPGALGGQYF. DNA for the CDR3: TGTGCCAGCTCCCCCCCAGGGGCGTTAGGGGGGCAGTACTTC.